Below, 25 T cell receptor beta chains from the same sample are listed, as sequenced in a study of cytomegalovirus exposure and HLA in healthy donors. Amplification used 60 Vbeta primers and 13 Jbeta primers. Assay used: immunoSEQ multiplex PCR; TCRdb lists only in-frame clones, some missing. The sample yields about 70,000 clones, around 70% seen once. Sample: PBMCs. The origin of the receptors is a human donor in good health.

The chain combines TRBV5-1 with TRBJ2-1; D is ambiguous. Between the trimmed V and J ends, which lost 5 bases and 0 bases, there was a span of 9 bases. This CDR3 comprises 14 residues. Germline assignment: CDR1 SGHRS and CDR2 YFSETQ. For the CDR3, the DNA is TGCGCCAGCAGAAGACTTCGCTCCTACAATGAGCAGTTCTTC. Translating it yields CASRRLRSYNEQFF.

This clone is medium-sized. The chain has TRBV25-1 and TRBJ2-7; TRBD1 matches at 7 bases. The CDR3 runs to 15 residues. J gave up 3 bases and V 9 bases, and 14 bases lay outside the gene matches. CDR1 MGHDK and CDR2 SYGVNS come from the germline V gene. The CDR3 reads CASFRGSRFVYEQYF. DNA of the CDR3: TGTGCCAGTTTCAGGGGGAGCAGGTTTGTCTACGAGCAGTACTTC.

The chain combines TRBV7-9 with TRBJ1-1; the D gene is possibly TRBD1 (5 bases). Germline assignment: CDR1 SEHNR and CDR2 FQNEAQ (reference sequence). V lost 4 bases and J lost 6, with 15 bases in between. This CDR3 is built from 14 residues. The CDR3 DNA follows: TGTGCCAGCAGCTCCACCAGGGAAGGGGCTGAAGCTTTCTTT. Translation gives CASSSTREGAEAFF.

This chain's CDR3 is CASSYSLSSAYEQYF. The CDR3, as DNA: TGTGCCAGCAGTTACTCCCTTAGTAGCGCTTACGAGCAGTACTTC. The V gene is TRBV6-5, the J gene TRBJ2-7; possibly TRBD2 for D (5 bases). Looked up from germline, CDR1 is MNHEY and CDR2 is SVGAGI. The CDR3 contains 15 residues. V was trimmed by 0 bases and J by 4 bases, leaving 13 bases between them.

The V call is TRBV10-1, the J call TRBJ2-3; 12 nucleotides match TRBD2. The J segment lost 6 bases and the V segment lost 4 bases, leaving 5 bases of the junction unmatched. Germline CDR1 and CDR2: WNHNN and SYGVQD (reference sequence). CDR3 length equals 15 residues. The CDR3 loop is CASSGLAGASDTQYF. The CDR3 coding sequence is TGCGCCAGCAGTGGACTAGCGGGAGCGTCCGATACGCAGTATTTT.

DNA for the CDR3: TGTGCCAGCAGCCCGGGACAGGGGGTAGTTAGCAATCAGCCCCAGCATTTT. It specifies CASSPGQGVVSNQPQHF. The J gene is TRBJ1-5, the V gene TRBV7-2; 11 bases agree with TRBD1. Trimming at V came to 5 bases and at J to 0 bases, leaving 6 bases not matched to a gene. From germline, CDR1 is SGHTA and CDR2 FQGNSA. The CDR3 runs 17 residues.

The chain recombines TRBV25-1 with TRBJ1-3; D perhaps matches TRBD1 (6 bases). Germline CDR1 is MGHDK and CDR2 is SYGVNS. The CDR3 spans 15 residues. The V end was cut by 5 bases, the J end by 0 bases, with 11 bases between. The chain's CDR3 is CASSPDSFSGNTIYF. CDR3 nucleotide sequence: TGTGCCAGCAGTCCGGACAGCTTCTCTGGAAACACCATATATTTT.

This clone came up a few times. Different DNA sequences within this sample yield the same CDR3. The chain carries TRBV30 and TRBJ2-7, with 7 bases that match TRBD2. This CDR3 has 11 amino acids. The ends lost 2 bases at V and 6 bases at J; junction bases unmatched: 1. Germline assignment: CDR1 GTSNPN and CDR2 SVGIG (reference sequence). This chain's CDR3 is CAWSWGGEQYF. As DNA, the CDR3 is TGTGCCTGGAGTTGGGGGGGCGAGCAGTACTTC.

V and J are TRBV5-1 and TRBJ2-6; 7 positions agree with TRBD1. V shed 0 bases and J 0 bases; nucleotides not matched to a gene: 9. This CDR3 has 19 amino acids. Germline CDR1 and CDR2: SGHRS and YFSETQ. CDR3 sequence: CASSLGALGQPSGANVLTF. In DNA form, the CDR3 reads TGCGCCAGCAGCTTGGGGGCCTTGGGACAGCCCTCTGGGGCCAACGTCCTGACTTTC.

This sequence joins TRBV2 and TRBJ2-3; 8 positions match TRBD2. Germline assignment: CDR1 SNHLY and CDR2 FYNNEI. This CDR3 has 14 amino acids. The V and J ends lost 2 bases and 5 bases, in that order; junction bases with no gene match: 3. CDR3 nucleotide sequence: TGTGCCAGCAGTGAATTTCTAGCGGGAGATACGCAGTATTTT. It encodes CASSEFLAGDTQYF.

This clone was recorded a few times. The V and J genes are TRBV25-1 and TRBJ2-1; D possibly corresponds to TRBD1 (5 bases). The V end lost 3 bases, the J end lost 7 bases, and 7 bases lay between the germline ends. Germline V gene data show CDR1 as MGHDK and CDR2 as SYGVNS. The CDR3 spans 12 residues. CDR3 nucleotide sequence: TGTGCCAGCAGTGACAGGGTGAATGAGCAGTTCTTC. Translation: CASSDRVNEQFF.

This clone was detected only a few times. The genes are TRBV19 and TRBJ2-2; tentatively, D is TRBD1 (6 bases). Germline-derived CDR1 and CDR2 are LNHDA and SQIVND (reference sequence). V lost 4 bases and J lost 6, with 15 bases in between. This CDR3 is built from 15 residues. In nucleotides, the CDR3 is TGTGCCAGTAGTACCGAGGGGGTGATCGCCGGGGAGCTGTTTTTT. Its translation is CASSTEGVIAGELFF. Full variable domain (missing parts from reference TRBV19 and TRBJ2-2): DGGITQSPKYLFRKEGQNVTLSCEQNLNHDAMYWYRQDPGQGLRLIYYSQIVNDFQKGDIAEGYSVSREKKESFPLTVTSAQKNPTAFYLCASSTEGVIAGELFFGEGSRLTVL.

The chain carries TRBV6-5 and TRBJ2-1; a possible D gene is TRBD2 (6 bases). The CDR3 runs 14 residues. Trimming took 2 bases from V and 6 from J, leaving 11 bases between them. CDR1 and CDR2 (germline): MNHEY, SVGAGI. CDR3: CASSYRRGGNEQFF. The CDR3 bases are TGTGCCAGCAGTTACAGGAGGGGTGGCAATGAGCAGTTCTTC.

CDR3 DNA: TGTGCCACCAGCAGAGATAGGGGGCAAGGTCAGCCCCAGCATTTT. Protein: CATSRDRGQGQPQHF. This rearrangement joins TRBV15 to TRBJ1-5, with 7 bases that match TRBD1. The J segment lost 6 bases and the V segment lost 0 bases, leaving 5 bases of the junction unmatched. From germline, CDR1 is LNHNV and CDR2 YYDKDF (reference sequence). This CDR3 spans 15 amino acids.

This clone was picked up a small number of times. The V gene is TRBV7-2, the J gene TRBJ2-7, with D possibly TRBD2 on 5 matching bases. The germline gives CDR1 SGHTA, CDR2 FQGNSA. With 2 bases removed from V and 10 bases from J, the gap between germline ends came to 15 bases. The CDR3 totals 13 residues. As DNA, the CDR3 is TGTGCCAGCAGCTTAAAGGTGGACTCCCCCCAGTACTTC. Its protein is CASSLKVDSPQYF.

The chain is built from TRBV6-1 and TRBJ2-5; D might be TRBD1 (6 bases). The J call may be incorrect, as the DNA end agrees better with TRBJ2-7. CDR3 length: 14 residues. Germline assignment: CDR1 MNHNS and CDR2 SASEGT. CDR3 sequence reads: CASSEKGQYNEQYF. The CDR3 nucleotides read TGTGCCAGCAGTGAAAAGGGACAATACAACGAGCAGTACTTC.

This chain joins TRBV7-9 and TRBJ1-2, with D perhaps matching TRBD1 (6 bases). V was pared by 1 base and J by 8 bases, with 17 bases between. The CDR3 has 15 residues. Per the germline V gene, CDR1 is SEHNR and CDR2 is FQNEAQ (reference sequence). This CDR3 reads CASSLGTGPRVGYTF. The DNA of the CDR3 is TGTGCCAGCAGCTTAGGTACAGGGCCCCGGGTGGGCTACACCTTC.

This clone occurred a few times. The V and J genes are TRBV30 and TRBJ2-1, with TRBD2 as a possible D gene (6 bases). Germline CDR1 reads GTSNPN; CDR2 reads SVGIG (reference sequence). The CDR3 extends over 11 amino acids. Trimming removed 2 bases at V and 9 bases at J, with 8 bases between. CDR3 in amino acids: CAWSSGSEQFF. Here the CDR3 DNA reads TGTGCCTGGAGTTCCGGGAGTGAGCAGTTCTTC.

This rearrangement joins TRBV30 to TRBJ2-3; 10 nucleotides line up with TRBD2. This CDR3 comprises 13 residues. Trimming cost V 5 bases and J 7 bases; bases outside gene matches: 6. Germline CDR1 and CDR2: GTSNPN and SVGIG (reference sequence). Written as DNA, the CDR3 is TGTGCCTGGCGAAGCGGGAGGGAAAATACGCAGTATTTT. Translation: CAWRSGRENTQYF.

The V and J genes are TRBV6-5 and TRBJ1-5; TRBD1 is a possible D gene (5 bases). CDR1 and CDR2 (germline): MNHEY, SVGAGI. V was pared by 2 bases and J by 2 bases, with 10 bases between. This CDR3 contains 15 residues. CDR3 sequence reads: CASSYGRGGNQPQHF. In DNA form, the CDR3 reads TGTGCCAGCAGTTACGGAAGGGGTGGCAATCAGCCCCAGCATTTT.

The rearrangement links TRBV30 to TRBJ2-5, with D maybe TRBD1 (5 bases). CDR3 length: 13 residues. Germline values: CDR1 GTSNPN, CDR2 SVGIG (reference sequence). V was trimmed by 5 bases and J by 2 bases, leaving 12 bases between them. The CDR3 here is CAWAGLMQETQYF. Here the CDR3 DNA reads TGTGCCTGGGCAGGGTTAATGCAAGAGACCCAGTACTTC. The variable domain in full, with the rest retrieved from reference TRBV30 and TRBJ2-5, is SQTIHQWPATLVQPVGSPLSLECTVEGTSNPNLYWYRQAAGRGLQLLFYSVGIGQISSEVPQNLSASRPQDRQFILSSKKLLLSDSGFYLCAWAGLMQETQYFGPGTRLLVL.

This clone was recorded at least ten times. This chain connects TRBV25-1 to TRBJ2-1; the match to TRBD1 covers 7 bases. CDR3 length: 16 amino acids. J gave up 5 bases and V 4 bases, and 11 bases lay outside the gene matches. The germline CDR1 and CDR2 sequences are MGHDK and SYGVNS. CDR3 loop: CASSASEGGAHNEQFF. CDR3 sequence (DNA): TGTGCCAGCAGTGCCAGTGAAGGGGGCGCACACAATGAGCAGTTCTTC.

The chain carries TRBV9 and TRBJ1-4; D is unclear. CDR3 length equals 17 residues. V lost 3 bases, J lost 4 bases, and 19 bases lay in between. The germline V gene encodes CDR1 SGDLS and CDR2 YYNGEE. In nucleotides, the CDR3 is TGTGCCAGCAGCGCCGGAGGCACCGGGAGCCTTAATGAAAAACTGTTTTTT. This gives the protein CASSAGGTGSLNEKLFF.

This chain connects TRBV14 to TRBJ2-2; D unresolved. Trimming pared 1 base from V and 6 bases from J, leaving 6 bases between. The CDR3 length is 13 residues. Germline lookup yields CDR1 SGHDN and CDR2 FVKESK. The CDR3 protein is CASSQVLPGELFF. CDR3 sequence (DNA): TGTGCCAGCAGCCAAGTACTCCCCGGGGAGCTGTTTTTT.

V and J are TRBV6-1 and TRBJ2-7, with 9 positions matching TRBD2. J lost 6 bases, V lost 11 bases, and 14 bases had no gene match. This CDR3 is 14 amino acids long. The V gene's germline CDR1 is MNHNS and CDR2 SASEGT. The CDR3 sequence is CASGRREGVGEQYF. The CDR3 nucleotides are TGTGCCTCAGGGCGGCGGGAGGGGGTAGGCGAGCAGTACTTC.